Included here is one T cell receptor beta chain sequence, with context. The data belong to a study of shared clonotypes between healthy human individuals. This table comes from immunoSEQ multiplex PCR, and its TCRdb copy is limited to in-frame clones, with some not included. The sample includes about 2 million clones, about 95% of them seen just once. The V end lost 2 bases, the J end lost 2 bases, and 14 bases lay between the germline ends. This CDR3 contains 16 residues. In germline, CDR1 is WSHSY, CDR2 SAAADI. Positive CCR7 selection of CD45RO-negative cells yielded the naive CD8 cells, and terminally differentiated effector memory CD45RA+ cells were excluded.

This rearrangement joins TRBV10-2 to TRBJ2-3; possibly TRBD1 or TRBD2 for D (5 bases each). Material: naive CD8+ T cells sorted from blood. The TCR sequence derives from a man in his late teens or twenties in good health. CDR3 protein: CASSELMGTPTDTQYF. The CDR3 DNA reads as TGCGCCAGCAGTGAGCTTATGGGGACCCCCACAGATACGCAGTATTTT.